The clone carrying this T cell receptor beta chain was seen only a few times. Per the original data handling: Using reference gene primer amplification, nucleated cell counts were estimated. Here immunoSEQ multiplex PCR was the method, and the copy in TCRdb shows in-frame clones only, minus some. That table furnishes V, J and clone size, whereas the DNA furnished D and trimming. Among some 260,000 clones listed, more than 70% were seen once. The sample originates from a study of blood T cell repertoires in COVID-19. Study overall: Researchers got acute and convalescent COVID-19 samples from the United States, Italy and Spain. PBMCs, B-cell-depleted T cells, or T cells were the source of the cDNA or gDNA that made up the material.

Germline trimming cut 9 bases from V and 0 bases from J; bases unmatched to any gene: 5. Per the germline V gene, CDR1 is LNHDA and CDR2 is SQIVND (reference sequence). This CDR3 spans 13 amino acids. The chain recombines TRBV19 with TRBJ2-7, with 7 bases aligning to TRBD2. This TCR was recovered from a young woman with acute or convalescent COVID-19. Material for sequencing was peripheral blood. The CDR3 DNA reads TGTGCCAGCAAAGCGGGACCCTCCTACGAGCAGTACTTC. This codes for CASKAGPSYEQYF.